These 21 T cell receptor beta chains came from one sample sequenced in a study of identical twins (dated by TCRdb to between 2015 and 2016). Library preparation used 5' RACE. Sequenced on an Illumina HiSeq 2000. The public reads were quality trimmed at Q25 with fastp and then assembled into clones with MiXCR by TCRdb, keeping productive beta chains. Duplicate CDR3 protein sequences are folded into a single record with the most common DNA and genes. A total of 550,000 to 700,000 distinct CDR3 sequences appear in this sample, approximately 22% of them only once. The top ten clones comprise approximately 4.5% of the sample. These records were also assigned to another study, of T cells expressing NK-cell markers.

Sequencing was done on a sample of PBMCs. These receptors were obtained from a woman in her late teens or twenties in good health.

The rearrangement links TRBV20-1 to TRBJ2-3, with TRBD2 matching 8 bases. V trimming: 5 bases; J trimming: 3 bases; junction bases outside the gene matches: 13. This CDR3 spans 16 amino acids. Germline CDR1 reads DFQATT; CDR2 reads SNEGSKA (reference sequence). CDR3 nucleotide sequence: TGCAGTGCTGGGTACGTGGCGGGAGGTCGGACAGATACGCAGTATTTT. Translating gives CSAGYVAGGRTDTQYF.

The gene calls are TRBV18 and TRBJ2-3; TRBD1 is a possible D gene (6 bases). The V end lost 6 bases, the J end lost 3 bases, and 16 bases lay between the germline ends. This CDR3 is built from 15 residues. Germline assignment: CDR1 KGHSH and CDR2 LQKENI. CDR3 bases: TGTGCCAGCTCCACCACAGGGTCGGGAACAGATACGCAGTATTTT. Protein sequence: CASSTTGSGTDTQYF.

V gene TRBV10-3 combines with J gene TRBJ1-2; D unclear. The CDR3 totals 14 residues. Trimming took off 8 bases at V and 1 base at J, with 14 bases between the two ends. CDR1 and CDR2 from the germline V gene are ENHRY and SYGVKD. This chain's CDR3 is CAIPKQLINYGYTF. CDR3 bases: TGTGCCATCCCGAAACAGCTCATTAACTATGGCTACACCTTC.

The chain combines TRBV4-3 with TRBJ1-6; D gene unclear. This CDR3 contains 15 residues. V was trimmed by 2 bases and J by 5 bases, leaving 10 bases between them. Germline CDR1 reads LGHNA; CDR2 reads YSLEER. The CDR3: CASSQSYRDNSPLHF. The CDR3 DNA sequence: TGCGCCAGCAGCCAATCATATCGGGATAATTCACCCCTCCACTTT.

The sample holds many counts of this clonotype. The CDR3 DNA reads as TGTGCCAGCGGTCCGGGACGTGGGTTCAACAATGAGCAGTTCTTC. Its translation: CASGPGRGFNNEQFF. The chain couples TRBV12-3 or TRBV12-4 to TRBJ2-1; the D call may be TRBD1 or TRBD2 (5 bases each). With 8 bases removed from V and 5 bases from J, the gap between germline ends came to 19 bases. CDR3 length: 15 residues.

The table lists this clonotype with many counts. This chain uses TRBV20-1 with TRBJ2-1, with D unclear. CDR1 DFQATT and CDR2 SNEGSKA come from the germline V gene (reference sequence). V lost 2 bases and J lost 9, with 8 bases in between. CDR3 size: 11 residues. CDR3 region: CSARRNAEQFF. In nucleotides, the CDR3 is TGCAGTGCTAGACGTAACGCTGAGCAGTTCTTC.

This clonotype was counted ten times or more. The chain recombines TRBV12-3 or TRBV12-4 with TRBJ2-5; unclear D gene. This CDR3 region has 12 residues. The V and J ends lost 5 bases and 7 bases respectively, with 11 bases between them. The CDR3 here is CASSTQGGTQYF. CDR3 nucleotides: TGTGCCAGCAGTACCCAAGGCGGGACCCAGTACTTC.

The rearrangement joins TRBV7-6 to TRBJ2-3; 7 bases fit TRBD2. J lost 1 base, V lost 1 base, and 5 bases had no gene match. The CDR3 sequence is 16 residues long. Germline values: CDR1 SGHVS, CDR2 FNYEAQ. CDR3: CASSLGGRGGTDTQYF. Here the CDR3 DNA reads TGTGCCAGCAGCTTAGGCGGCCGGGGGGGCACAGATACGCAGTATTTT.

The chain employs TRBV2 and TRBJ1-4; 7 bases line up with TRBD1. The V segment lost 2 bases and the J segment 7 bases; nucleotides outside the gene matches: 7. CDR3 size: 15 residues. CDR1 and CDR2 from the germline V gene are SNHLY and FYNNEI. The CDR3 sequence is CASSENQGGLEKLFF. CDR3 DNA: TGTGCCAGCAGTGAAAACCAGGGGGGGCTTGAAAAACTGTTTTTT. The complete variable domain, with remaining parts taken from reference TRBV2 and TRBJ1-4, reads EPEVTQTPSHQVTQMGQEVILRCVPISNHLYFYWYRQILGQKVEFLVSFYNNEISEKSEIFDDQFSVERPDGSNFTLKIRSTKLEDSAMYFCASSENQGGLEKLFFGSGTQLSVL.

This clonotype came up many times. V usage is TRBV7-9 and J usage is TRBJ1-6, with D unclear. CDR1 is SEHNR and CDR2 is FQNEAQ in the germline V gene (reference sequence). Trimming pared 5 bases from V and 5 bases from J, leaving 4 bases between. The CDR3 is 12 amino acids. The CDR3: CASSRDNSPLHF. The CDR3 DNA is TGTGCCAGCAGCCGAGATAATTCACCCCTCCACTTT.

The chain couples TRBV4-2 to TRBJ2-1; D uncertain. The length of the CDR3 is 13 residues. Germline assignment: CDR1 LGHNA and CDR2 YNFKEQ. V lost 0 bases and J lost 8, with 8 bases in between. The CDR3 protein is CASSQDPEYEQFF. CDR3 DNA: TGTGCCAGCAGCCAAGATCCAGAGTATGAGCAGTTCTTC.

This clonotype has a handful of counts. The chain carries TRBV6-5 and TRBJ2-3; 7 nucleotides align to TRBD2. Germline V gene lookup returns CDR1 MNHEY and CDR2 SVGAGI. The CDR3 extends over 16 amino acids. V gave up 4 bases and J gave up 6 bases; unmatched junction bases: 13. Here the CDR3 reads CASSSGGPPISDTQYF. Written as DNA, the CDR3 is TGTGCCAGCAGTTCGGGGGGACCGCCGATTAGCGATACGCAGTATTTT.

This clonotype showed up many times. V gene TRBV6-1 combines with J gene TRBJ1-1; 7 bases are a match to TRBD1. Germline lookup yields CDR1 MNHNS and CDR2 SASEGT. The CDR3 has 14 amino acids. The ends lost 7 bases at V and 0 bases at J; junction bases unmatched: 5. CDR3 DNA: TGTGCCAGCACCCCGGGACAGATGAACACTGAAGCTTTCTTT. Translated: CASTPGQMNTEAFF.

The CDR3 DNA reads as TGTGCCAGCAGCCAGAGGACAGGGAGGAACACTGAAGCTTTCTTT. Amino acids: CASSQRTGRNTEAFF. The J gene is TRBJ1-1, the V gene TRBV3-1; 8 nucleotides match TRBD1. The ends lost 3 bases at V and 1 base at J; junction bases unmatched: 4. The CDR3 runs to 15 residues. Germline loops: CDR1 LGHDT, CDR2 YNNKEL (reference sequence).

This clonotype has just a few counts. Sequence at one end of the junction differs from germline and may be a read error. CDR3 region: CASSIAGSDEQYF. The CDR3 DNA reads as TGTGCCAGCAGTATAGCGGGAAGCGACGAGCAGTACTTC. The chain combines TRBV12-3 or TRBV12-4 with TRBJ2-7, with 8 bases lining up with TRBD2. This CDR3 has 13 residues.

This clonotype was seen a handful of times. This sequence joins TRBV7-9 and TRBJ2-1; 8 positions match TRBD1. The V gene's germline CDR1 is SEHNR and CDR2 FQNEAQ (reference sequence). V lost 1 base, J lost 14 bases, and 4 bases stayed unmatched. CDR3 size: 12 residues. In nucleotides, the CDR3 is TGTGCCAGCAGCTTAGAGAGGACAGGGAAGTTCTTC. Residues: CASSLERTGKFF.

The CDR3 protein is CASSFQRGAYEQYF. CDR3 in DNA: TGTGCCAGCAGTTTCCAGCGGGGGGCCTACGAGCAGTACTTC. The V call is TRBV12-3 or TRBV12-4, the J call TRBJ2-7; 9 nucleotides align to TRBD2. Trimming cost V 3 bases and J 2 bases; bases outside gene matches: 2. This CDR3 is 14 amino acids long.

CDR3 amino acids: CASSLLKTGELFF. The CDR3 DNA sequence: TGTGCCAGCAGTTTACTGAAGACCGGGGAGCTGTTTTTT. This chain joins TRBV12-3 or TRBV12-4 and TRBJ2-2; no firm D call. Between the trimmed V and J ends, which lost 2 bases and 5 bases, there was a span of 6 bases. The CDR3 spans 13 residues.

The chain carries TRBV12-3 or TRBV12-4 and TRBJ2-7, with no clear D. This CDR3 is built from 14 residues. V lost 6 bases to trimming and J lost 6 bases, with 18 bases between them. The CDR3 DNA sequence: TGTGCCAGCAGCCAAGTACGGGTGTCCAGCGAGCAGTACTTC. This encodes CASSQVRVSSEQYF.

This clonotype was detected ten times or more. The rearrangement links TRBV20-1 to TRBJ2-1; a possible D gene is TRBD1 (6 bases). The germline gives CDR1 DFQATT, CDR2 SNEGSKA (reference sequence). V was cut by 6 bases and J by 0 bases, with 9 bases left in between. This CDR3 spans 13 amino acids. This CDR3 is CSAADSSYNEQFF. Written as DNA, the CDR3 is TGCAGTGCGGCGGACAGCTCCTACAATGAGCAGTTCTTC.

This clonotype appeared a few times. The V gene is TRBV15, the J gene TRBJ2-1; D is undetermined. Trimming took 3 bases from V and 4 from J, leaving 4 bases between them. The CDR3 extends over 12 amino acids. CDR1 LNHNV and CDR2 YYDKDF come from the germline V gene (reference sequence). CDR3 sequence: CATSRIYNEQFF. The CDR3 coding sequence is TGTGCCACCAGCAGGATTTACAATGAGCAGTTCTTC.